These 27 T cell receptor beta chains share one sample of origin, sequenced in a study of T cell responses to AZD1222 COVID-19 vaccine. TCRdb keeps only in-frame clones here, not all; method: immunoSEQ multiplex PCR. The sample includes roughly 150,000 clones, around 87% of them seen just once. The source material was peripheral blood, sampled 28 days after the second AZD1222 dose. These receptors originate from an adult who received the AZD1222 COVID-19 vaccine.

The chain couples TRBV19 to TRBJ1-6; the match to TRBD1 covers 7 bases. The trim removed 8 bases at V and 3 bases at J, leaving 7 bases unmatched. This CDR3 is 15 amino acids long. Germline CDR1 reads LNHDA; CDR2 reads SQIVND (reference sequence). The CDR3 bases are TGTGCCAGTTCGGACAGGACTAGCTATAATTCACCCCTCCACTTT. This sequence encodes CASSDRTSYNSPLHF.

The CDR3 nucleotides are TGTGCCAGCAGCCTATACGGGACGGTGGAAGAGACCCAGTACTTC. Translation: CASSLYGTVEETQYF. V and J are TRBV9 and TRBJ2-5; the D gene could be TRBD1 or TRBD2 (5 bases each). Between the trimmed V and J ends, which lost 4 bases and 3 bases, there was a span of 16 bases. The CDR3 has 15 residues. Germline-derived CDR1 and CDR2 are SGDLS and YYNGEE.

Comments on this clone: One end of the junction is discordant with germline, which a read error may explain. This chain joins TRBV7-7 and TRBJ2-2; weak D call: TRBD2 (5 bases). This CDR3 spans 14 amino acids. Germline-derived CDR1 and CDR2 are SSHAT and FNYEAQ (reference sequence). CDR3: CASSFADYTGELFF. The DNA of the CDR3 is TGTGCTAGCAGCTTTGCGGACTACACCGGGGAGCTGTTTTTT.

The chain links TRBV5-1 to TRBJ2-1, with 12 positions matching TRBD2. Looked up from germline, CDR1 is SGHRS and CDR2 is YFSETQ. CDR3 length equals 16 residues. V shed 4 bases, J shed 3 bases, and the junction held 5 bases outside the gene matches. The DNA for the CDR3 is TGCGCCAGCAGCCCCGGACTAGCGGGATACTACAATGAGCAGTTCTTC. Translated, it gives CASSPGLAGYYNEQFF.

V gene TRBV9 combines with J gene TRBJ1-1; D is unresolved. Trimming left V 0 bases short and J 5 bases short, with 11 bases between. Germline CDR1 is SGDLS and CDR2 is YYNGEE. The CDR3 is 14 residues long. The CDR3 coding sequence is TGTGCCAGCAGCGTAGGACCATGGGAGACTGAAGCTTTCTTT. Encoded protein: CASSVGPWETEAFF.

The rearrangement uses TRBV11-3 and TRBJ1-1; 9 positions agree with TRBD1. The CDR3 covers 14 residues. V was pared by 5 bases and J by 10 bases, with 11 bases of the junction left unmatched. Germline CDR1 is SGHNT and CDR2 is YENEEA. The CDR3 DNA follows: TGTGCCAGCAGCCCAACGGGACAGGGTTCGGGAGCTTTCTTT. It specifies CASSPTGQGSGAFF.

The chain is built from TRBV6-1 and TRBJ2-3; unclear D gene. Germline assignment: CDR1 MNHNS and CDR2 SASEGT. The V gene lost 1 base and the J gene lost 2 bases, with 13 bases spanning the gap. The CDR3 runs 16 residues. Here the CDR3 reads CASSEEPQAPTDTQYF. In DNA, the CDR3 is TGTGCCAGCAGTGAAGAACCCCAAGCCCCCACAGATACGCAGTATTTT.

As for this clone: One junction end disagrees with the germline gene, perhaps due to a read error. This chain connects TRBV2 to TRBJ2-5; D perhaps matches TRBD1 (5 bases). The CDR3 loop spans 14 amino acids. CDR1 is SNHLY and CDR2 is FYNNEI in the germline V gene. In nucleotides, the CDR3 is TGTGCCAGCAGTGGACAGCTAACGCAAGGGACCCAGTACTTC. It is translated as CASSGQLTQGTQYF.

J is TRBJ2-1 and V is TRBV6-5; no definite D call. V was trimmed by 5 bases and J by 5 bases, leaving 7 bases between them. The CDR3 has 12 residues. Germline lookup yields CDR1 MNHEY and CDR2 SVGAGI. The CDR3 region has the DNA TGTGCCAGCAGTAGAAAAGACAATGAGCAGTTCTTC. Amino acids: CASSRKDNEQFF.

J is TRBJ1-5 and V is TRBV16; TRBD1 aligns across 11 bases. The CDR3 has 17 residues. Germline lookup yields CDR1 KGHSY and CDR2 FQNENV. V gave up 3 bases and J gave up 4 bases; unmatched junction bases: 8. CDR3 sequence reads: CASSHSDRGLGNQPQHF. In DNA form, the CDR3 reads TGTGCCAGCAGCCACTCGGACAGGGGGCTTGGAAATCAGCCCCAGCATTTT.

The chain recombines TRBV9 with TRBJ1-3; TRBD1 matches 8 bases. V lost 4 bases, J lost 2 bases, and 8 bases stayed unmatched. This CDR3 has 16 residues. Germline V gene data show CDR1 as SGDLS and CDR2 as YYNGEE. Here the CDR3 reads CASSQGQGSPGNTIYF. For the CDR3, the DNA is TGTGCCAGCAGCCAAGGACAGGGAAGTCCTGGAAACACCATATATTTT.

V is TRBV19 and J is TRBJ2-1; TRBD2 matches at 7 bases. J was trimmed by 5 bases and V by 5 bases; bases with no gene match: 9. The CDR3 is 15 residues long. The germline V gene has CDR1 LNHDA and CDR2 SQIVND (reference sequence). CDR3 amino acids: CASSLTSAYNNEQFF. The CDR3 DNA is TGTGCCAGTAGTCTTACTAGCGCTTATAACAATGAGCAGTTCTTC.

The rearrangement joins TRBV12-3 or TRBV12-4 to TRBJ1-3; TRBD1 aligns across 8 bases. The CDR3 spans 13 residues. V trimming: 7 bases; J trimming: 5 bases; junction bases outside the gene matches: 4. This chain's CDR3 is CASIRTGRNTIYF. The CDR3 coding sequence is TGTGCCAGCATCCGGACAGGGCGAAACACCATATATTTT.

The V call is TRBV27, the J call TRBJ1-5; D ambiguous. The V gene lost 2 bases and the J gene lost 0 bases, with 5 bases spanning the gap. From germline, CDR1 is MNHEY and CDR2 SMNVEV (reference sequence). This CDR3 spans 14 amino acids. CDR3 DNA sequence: TGTGCCAGCAGTTTAGCTTATAGCAATCAGCCCCAGCATTTT. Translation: CASSLAYSNQPQHF.

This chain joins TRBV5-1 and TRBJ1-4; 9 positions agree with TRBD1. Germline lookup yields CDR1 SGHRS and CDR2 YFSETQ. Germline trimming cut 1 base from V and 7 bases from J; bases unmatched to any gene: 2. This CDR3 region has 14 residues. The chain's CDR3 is CASSLLTGGEKLFF. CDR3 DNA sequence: TGCGCCAGCAGCTTGCTGACAGGGGGTGAAAAACTGTTTTTT.

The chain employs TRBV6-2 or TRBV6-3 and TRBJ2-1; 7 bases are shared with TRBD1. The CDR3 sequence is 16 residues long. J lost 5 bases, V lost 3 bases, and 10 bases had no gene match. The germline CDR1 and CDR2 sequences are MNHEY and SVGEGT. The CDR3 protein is CASSYLRGRVDNEQFF. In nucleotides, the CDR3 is TGTGCCAGCAGTTATCTGAGGGGGCGGGTAGACAATGAGCAGTTCTTC.

The CDR3 region is CATSDEGDSHTGELFF. Written as DNA, the CDR3 is TGTGCCACCAGTGATGAAGGGGACTCCCACACCGGGGAGCTGTTTTTT. V usage is TRBV24-1 and J usage is TRBJ2-2; tentative D call: TRBD2 (6 bases). From germline, CDR1 is KGHDR and CDR2 SFDVKD. The ends were cut back, 3 bases at V and 3 bases at J, with 13 bases in the middle. The CDR3 consists of 16 residues.

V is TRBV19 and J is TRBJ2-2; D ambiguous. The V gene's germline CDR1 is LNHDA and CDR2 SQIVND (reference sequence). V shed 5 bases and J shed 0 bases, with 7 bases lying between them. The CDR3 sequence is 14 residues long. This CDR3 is CASSLAPNTGELFF. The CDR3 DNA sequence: TGTGCCAGTAGTTTGGCCCCGAACACCGGGGAGCTGTTTTTT.

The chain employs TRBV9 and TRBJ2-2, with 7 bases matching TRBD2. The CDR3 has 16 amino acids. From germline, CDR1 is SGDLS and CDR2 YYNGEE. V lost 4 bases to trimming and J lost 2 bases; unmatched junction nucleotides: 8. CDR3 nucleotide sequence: TGTGCCAGCAGCCCCTGGGGGGGAAGAAACACCGGGGAGCTGTTTTTT. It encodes CASSPWGGRNTGELFF. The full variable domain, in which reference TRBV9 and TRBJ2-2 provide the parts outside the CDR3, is DSGVTQTPKHLITATGQRVTLRCSPRSGDLSVYWYQQSLDQGLQFLIQYYNGEERAKGNILERFSAQQFPDLHSELNLSSLELGDSALYFCASSPWGGRNTGELFFGEGSRLTVL.

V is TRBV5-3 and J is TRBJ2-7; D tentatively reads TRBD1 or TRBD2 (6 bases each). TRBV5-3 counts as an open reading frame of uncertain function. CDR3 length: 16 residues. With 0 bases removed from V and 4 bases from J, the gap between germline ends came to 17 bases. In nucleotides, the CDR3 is TGTGCCAGAAGCTTGGTCCTCCTGGAGGGGGAATACGAGCAGTACTTC. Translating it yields CARSLVLLEGEYEQYF.

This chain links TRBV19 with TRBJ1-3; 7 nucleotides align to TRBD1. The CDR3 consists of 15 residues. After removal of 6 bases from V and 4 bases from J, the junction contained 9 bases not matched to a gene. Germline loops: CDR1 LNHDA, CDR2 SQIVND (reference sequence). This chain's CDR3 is CASRQTGVAGNTIYF. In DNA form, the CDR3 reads TGTGCCAGTAGGCAAACAGGGGTCGCCGGAAACACCATATATTTT.

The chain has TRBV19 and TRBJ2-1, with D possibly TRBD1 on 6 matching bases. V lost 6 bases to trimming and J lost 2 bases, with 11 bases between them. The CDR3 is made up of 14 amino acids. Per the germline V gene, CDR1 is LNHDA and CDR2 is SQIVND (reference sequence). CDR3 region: CASSGGQTYNEQFF. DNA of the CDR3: TGTGCCAGTAGCGGAGGACAGACCTACAATGAGCAGTTCTTC.

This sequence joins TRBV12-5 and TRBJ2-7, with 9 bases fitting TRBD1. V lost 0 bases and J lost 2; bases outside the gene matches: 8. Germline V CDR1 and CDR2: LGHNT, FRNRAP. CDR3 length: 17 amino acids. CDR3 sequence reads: CASGLVRRGQGTYEQYF. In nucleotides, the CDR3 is TGTGCTAGTGGTTTGGTAAGGAGGGGACAGGGTACCTACGAGCAGTACTTC. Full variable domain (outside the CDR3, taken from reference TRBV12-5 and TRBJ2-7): DARVTQTPRHKVTEMGQEVTMRCQPILGHNTVFWYRQTMMQGLELLAYFRNRAPLDDSGMPKDRFSAEMPDATLATLKIQPSEPRDSAVYFCASGLVRRGQGTYEQYFGPGTRLTVT.

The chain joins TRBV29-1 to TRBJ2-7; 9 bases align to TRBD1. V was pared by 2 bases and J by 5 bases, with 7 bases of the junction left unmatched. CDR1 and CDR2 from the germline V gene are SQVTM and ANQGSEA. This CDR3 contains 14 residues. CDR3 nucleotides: TGCAGCGTTGAAAGGGGGGGACAGGGCAACGAGCAGTACTTC. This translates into CSVERGGQGNEQYF.

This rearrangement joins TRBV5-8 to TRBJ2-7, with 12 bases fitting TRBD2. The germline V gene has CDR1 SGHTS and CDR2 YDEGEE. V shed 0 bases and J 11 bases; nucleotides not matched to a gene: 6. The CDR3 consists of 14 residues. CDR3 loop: CASSLASASGREYF. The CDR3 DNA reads TGTGCCAGCAGCTTGGCCTCGGCTAGCGGGAGGGAGTACTTC.

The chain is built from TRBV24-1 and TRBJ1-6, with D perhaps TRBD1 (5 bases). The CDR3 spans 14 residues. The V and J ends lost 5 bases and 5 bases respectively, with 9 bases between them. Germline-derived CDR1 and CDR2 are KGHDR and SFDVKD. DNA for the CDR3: TGTGCCACCAGTGCAGGGCGCAATAATTCACCCCTCCACTTT. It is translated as CATSAGRNNSPLHF.

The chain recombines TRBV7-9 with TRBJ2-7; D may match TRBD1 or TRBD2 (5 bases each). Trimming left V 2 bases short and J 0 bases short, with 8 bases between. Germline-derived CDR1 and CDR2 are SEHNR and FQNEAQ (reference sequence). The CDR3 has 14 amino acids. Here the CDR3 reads CASSLKGPSYEQYF. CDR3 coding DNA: TGTGCCAGCAGCTTAAAGGGACCCTCCTACGAGCAGTACTTC.